The rows below give T cell receptor beta chains drawn from one sample of a study of T cell changes during pregnancy in multiple sclerosis. Repertoires were generated with immunoSEQ multiplex PCR, while TCRdb's copy carries only in-frame clones and drops some. Of about 40,000 clones listed, over 85% were seen once; the top ten hold more than 0.55%. The specimen was CD4+ T cells from peripheral blood mononuclear cells, collected before pregnancy. The receptors derive from a female donor with multiple sclerosis, enrolled in a pregnancy study. CDR3s include the opening cysteine and the closing phenylalanine or tryptophan. A D gene is named only where the DNA matches it firmly. Clone size appears in some rows only: once, few, many, or a class for an expanded clone.

>NA|TRBV4-2|TRBJ1-4|NA
TGTGCCAGCAGCCAAGGATTGACGGGGTTAAATGAAAAACTGTTTTTT
CASSQGLTGLNEKLFF
>NA|TRBV19|TRBJ1-2|NA
TGTGCCAGTAGTATAGACCAACAAGCTAACTATGGCTACACCTTC
CASSIDQQANYGYTF
>NA|TRBV7-9|TRBJ1-2|NA
TGTGCCAGCAGCTTAGTAGGGAGCAGCTATGGCTACACCTTC
CASSLVGSSYGYTF
>TRBD1|TRBV4-3|TRBJ2-7|once
TGCGCCAGCAGCCAAGATTTAACCCGCCGGGACAGCTACGAGCAGTACTTC
CASSQDLTRRDSYEQYF
>TRBD2|TRBV4-3|TRBJ2-3|NA
TGCGCCAGCAGCCAGACCCTAGCGGGGAGCACAGATACGCAGTATTTT
CASSQTLAGSTDTQYF
>NA|TRBV7-2|TRBJ1-1|once
TGTGCCAGCAGCTTATGGGCCTACACAGGGCCCAACACTGAAGCTTTCTTT
CASSLWAYTGPNTEAFF
>NA|TRBV30|TRBJ2-5|once
TGTGCCTGGAGTCCTACTCACGGGGAGACCCAGTACTTC
CAWSPTHGETQYF
>NA|TRBV19|TRBJ1-5|NA
TGTGCCAGTACCCCAAGGGGGGGGGACCAGCCCCAGCATTTT
CASTPRGGDQPQHF
>TRBD1|TRBV19|TRBJ1-5|NA
TGTGCCAGTTCGACAGGGCGCCCGGGCAATCAGCCCCAGCATTTT
CASSTGRPGNQPQHF
>TRBD1|TRBV5-1|TRBJ1-4|NA
TGCGCCAGCAGCCCGCAGGGGGCTTATGAAAAACTGTTTTTT
CASSPQGAYEKLFF
>NA|TRBV5-4|TRBJ2-1|once
TGTGCCAGCAGCTTGGACAGGGATAGCTCCTACAATGAGCAGTTCTTC
CASSLDRDSSYNEQFF
>NA|TRBV7-9|TRBJ1-2|NA
TGTGCCAGCAGCTTAGTTGGAACCCGGCGGAGCTACACCTTC
CASSLVGTRRSYTF
>NA|TRBV4-1|TRBJ1-3|NA
TGCGCCAGCAGCCAACAGGGTTACACCATATATTTT
CASSQQGYTIYF
>TRBD1|TRBV27|TRBJ2-7|NA
TGTGCCAGCAGTTTCTATCCGACAGGGGGCGCGGGGGAGCAGTACTTC
CASSFYPTGGAGEQYF
>TRBD1|TRBV11-1|TRBJ2-1|once
TGTGCCAGCAGTAACGAACGGGACAGGCCGTTCTTC
CASSNERDRPFF
>NA|TRBV5-4|TRBJ2-7|NA
TGTGCCAGCAGCTTCCTACCCGTTTCTGGCGAGCAGTACTTC
CASSFLPVSGEQYF
>TRBD1|TRBV9|TRBJ1-2|NA
TGTGCCAGCAGCGAAACCTGGGACAGGGGGTCGGCGAGCTACACCTTC
CASSETWDRGSASYTF
>TRBD1|TRBV18|TRBJ1-2|NA
TGTGCCAGCTCACGATCGGGACAGGGAGCTAATGGCTACACCTTC
CASSRSGQGANGYTF
>NA|TRBV14|TRBJ1-2|NA
TGTGCCAGCAGCCATGGAACAGCATATGGCTACACCTTC
CASSHGTAYGYTF
>TRBD2|TRBV4-3|TRBJ2-1|NA
TGCGCCAGCAGCCAAGTGTTTAGCGGGGGTTACAATGAGCAGTTCTTC
CASSQVFSGGYNEQFF
>NA|TRBV5-3|TRBJ1-1|NA
TGTGCCAGAATCCCACAGGCGAACACTGAAGCTTTCTTT
CARIPQANTEAFF
>NA|TRBV14|TRBJ1-1|NA
TGTGCCAGCAGCCAAGTCGGGAGTGGGAGCTCGAGGGGCACTGAAGCTTTCTTT
CASSQVGSGSSRGTEAFF
>NA|TRBV2|TRBJ1-1|NA
TGTGCCAGCTCTACGGACAGCGCTTCCACCACCCCTCCCTGGTTT
CASSTDSASTTPPWF
>TRBD2|TRBV9|TRBJ2-3|NA
TGTGCCAGCAGCTCTAGCGGGGGGACCACAGATACGCAGTATTTT
CASSSSGGTTDTQYF
>NA|TRBV11-3|TRBJ2-1|NA
TGTGCCAGCAGCTTAGGAGTCCAGGGGAGAATCTTCTTC
CASSLGVQGRIFF
>NA|TRBV28|TRBJ1-6|NA
TGTGCCAGCAGGCAAGGGGATTCCTCCCTCCACTTT
CASRQGDSSLHF
>NA|TRBV7-2|TRBJ1-4|NA
TGTGCCAGCAGCTTAGGTCGGGATAATGAAAAACTGTTTTTT
CASSLGRDNEKLFF
>TRBD1|TRBV30|TRBJ2-6|NA
TGTGCCTTGGACAGGGTCTCTGGGGCCAACGTCCTGACTTTC
CALDRVSGANVLTF
>NA|TRBV13|TRBJ2-3|NA
TGTGCCAGCAGCCAAGGAGCTCGAGTGGCCCTCAAGGATACGCAGTATTTT
CASSQGARVALKDTQYF
>NA|TRBV5-4|TRBJ1-1|NA
TGTGCCAGCAGCCCCGTACGGGGCGGGGGTACTGAAGCTTTCTTT
CASSPVRGGGTEAFF
>TRBD2|TRBV7-9|TRBJ2-5|NA
TGTGCCAGCAGCCCTGGACTAGCGGGGGATTCAGAGACCCAGTACTTC
CASSPGLAGDSETQYF
>TRBD1|TRBV28|TRBJ2-5|NA
TGTGCCAGCATGACAGGGGGTGAGGAGACCCAGTACTTC
CASMTGGEETQYF
>TRBD1|TRBV5-1|TRBJ2-3|once
TGCGCCAGCAGCTTTGCACAGGGGACAGATACGCAGTATTTT
CASSFAQGTDTQYF
>TRBD1|TRBV29-1|TRBJ1-1|NA
TGCAGCGTTGGTAAAACAGGGGGCCGGTTCACTGAAGCTTTCTTT
CSVGKTGGRFTEAFF
>NA|TRBV5-1|TRBJ2-7|NA
TGCGCCAGCAGCTTAGGGGGGGAAAACGAGCAGTACTTC
CASSLGGENEQYF
>NA|TRBV6-5|TRBJ2-5|NA
TGTGCCAGCAGTCCTCCAGGGAAAGAGACCCAGTACTTC
CASSPPGKETQYF
>TRBD1|TRBV28|TRBJ1-1|NA
TGTGCCAGCAGCGGGACAGGGGAAAGTACTTTCTTT
CASSGTGESTFF
>TRBD2|TRBV5-1|TRBJ2-7|NA
TGCGCCAGCAGCTTGTCCCGACTAGCGGGGGTTGAGCAGTACTTC
CASSLSRLAGVEQYF
>TRBD1|TRBV4-3|TRBJ1-1|NA
TGCGCCAGCAGCCGGGGACAGGGGGGCACTGAAGCTTTCTTT
CASSRGQGGTEAFF
>NA|TRBV6-5|TRBJ2-1|NA
TGTGCCAGCAGTTACCCCCCCAGGGAAGAGCAGTTCTTC
CASSYPPREEQFF